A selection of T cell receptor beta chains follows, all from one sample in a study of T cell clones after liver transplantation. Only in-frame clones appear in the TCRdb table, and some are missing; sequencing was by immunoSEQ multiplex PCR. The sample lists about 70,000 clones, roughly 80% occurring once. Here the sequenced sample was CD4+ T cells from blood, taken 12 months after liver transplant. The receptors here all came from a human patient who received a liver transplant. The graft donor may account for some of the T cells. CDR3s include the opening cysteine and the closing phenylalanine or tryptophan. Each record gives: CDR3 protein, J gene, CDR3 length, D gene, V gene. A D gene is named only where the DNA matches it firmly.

CDR3: CASSQARGGGEQFF
J: TRBJ2-1
length: 14
D: NA
V: TRBV4-2

CDR3: CASSRQGAHEQYF
J: TRBJ2-7
length: 13
D: TRBD1
V: TRBV14

CDR3: CASRGRLWTGELFF
J: TRBJ2-2
length: 14
D: NA
V: TRBV19

CDR3: CTSSPTSGRIGGQPTGELFF
J: TRBJ2-2
length: 20
D: NA
V: TRBV1

CDR3: CASSQWAGVNSGANVLTF
J: TRBJ2-6
length: 18
D: TRBD2
V: TRBV14

CDR3: CASTGPTGELFF
J: TRBJ2-2
length: 12
D: NA
V: TRBV11-3

CDR3: CASSLEGGSDIQYF
J: TRBJ2-4
length: 14
D: NA
V: TRBV13

CDR3: CASSDPKGPNEKLFF
J: TRBJ1-4
length: 15
D: NA
V: TRBV25-1

CDR3: CASSPNLRRELFF
J: TRBJ2-2
length: 13
D: NA
V: TRBV7-2

CDR3: CASSPLGARQETQYF
J: TRBJ2-5
length: 15
D: NA
V: TRBV28

CDR3: CASSASGGQSYGGYTF
J: TRBJ1-2
length: 16
D: NA
V: TRBV2

CDR3: CSVIGGDGYTF
J: TRBJ1-2
length: 11
D: TRBD1
V: TRBV29-1

CDR3: CASSQAAPLASGLYNEQFF
J: TRBJ2-1
length: 19
D: TRBD2
V: TRBV28

CDR3: CASSQDLDRTYEQYF
J: TRBJ2-7
length: 15
D: TRBD1
V: TRBV14

CDR3: CASSVGAPSGRLETQYF
J: TRBJ2-5
length: 17
D: TRBD2
V: TRBV9

CDR3: CASSATDSHNEQFF
J: TRBJ2-1
length: 14
D: NA
V: TRBV2

CDR3: CASRRGTSGGDTQYF
J: TRBJ2-3
length: 15
D: TRBD2
V: TRBV7-2

CDR3: CASSPDRGRKYF
J: TRBJ2-7
length: 12
D: TRBD1
V: TRBV11-2

CDR3: CASSPAGAEKLFF
J: TRBJ1-4
length: 13
D: NA
V: TRBV18

CDR3: CASRNSGFDTGELFF
J: TRBJ2-2
length: 15
D: NA
V: TRBV6-1

CDR3: CASSPRGVDEQYF
J: TRBJ2-7
length: 13
D: NA
V: TRBV5-1

CDR3: CASSLSGLLPSYGYTF
J: TRBJ1-2
length: 16
D: NA
V: TRBV27

CDR3: CASSPRDRGGETQYF
J: TRBJ2-5
length: 15
D: TRBD1
V: TRBV27

CDR3: CASSLPAGEVEQFF
J: TRBJ2-1
length: 14
D: TRBD2
V: TRBV5-1

CDR3: CAISSNSADTQYF
J: TRBJ2-3
length: 13
D: NA
V: TRBV10-3

CDR3: CSVIWGPGRNEKLFF
J: TRBJ1-4
length: 15
D: NA
V: TRBV29-1

CDR3: CASSLGGASGYNEQFF
J: TRBJ2-1
length: 16
D: TRBD2
V: TRBV5-4

CDR3: CASSHYGTAVSEQYF
J: TRBJ2-7
length: 15
D: NA
V: TRBV4-3

CDR3: CASSPNPRGGSYNEQFF
J: TRBJ2-1
length: 17
D: NA
V: TRBV5-1

CDR3: CASSLPGTGPYNEQFF
J: TRBJ2-1
length: 16
D: TRBD1
V: TRBV5-6

CDR3: CASSLAFVSSGTLTDTQYF
J: TRBJ2-3
length: 19
D: TRBD2
V: TRBV5-1

CDR3: CASSFRDYGYTF
J: TRBJ1-2
length: 12
D: NA
V: TRBV28

CDR3: CASSLATRPPGQFF
J: TRBJ2-1
length: 14
D: NA
V: TRBV7-2

CDR3: CASSSTNTGELFF
J: TRBJ2-2
length: 13
D: NA
V: TRBV11-2

CDR3: CASSEYPGQIDETQYF
J: TRBJ2-5
length: 16
D: NA
V: TRBV25-1